This T cell receptor beta chain was sequenced in a study of shared clonotypes between healthy human individuals. General study findings and limits: Compared with memory subsets, naive subsets generally had larger estimated richness.

Method: immunoSEQ multiplex PCR; TCRdb's copy keeps in-frame clones and lacks some. The sample shows about 1.1 million clones, around 77% of them seen only once. To note about this clone: Its target is not known.

This TCR came from a man between 18 and 29 years old in good health. Some clones in this sample may be carry-over from other donors' samples. Material for sequencing was memory CD4+ T cells from PBMCs. This sample's subset: CD45RA-negative fraction.

CDR3 bases: TGTGCCAGCAGTACTATCCGGGACAGGGGGCTCTCCGAGCAGTACTTC. It encodes CASSTIRDRGLSEQYF. The chain employs TRBV27 and TRBJ2-7; the match to TRBD1 covers 12 bases. The germline V gene encodes CDR1 MNHEY and CDR2 SMNVEV (reference sequence). The CDR3 sequence is 16 residues long. The V segment lost 5 bases and the J segment 6 bases; nucleotides outside the gene matches: 11.